The next 4 T cell receptor beta chains were all read from a single sample in a study of T cell repertoires in cytomegalovirus infection. TCRdb recomputed calls from the reads with MiXCR, one row per CDR3 protein. This sample has about 830,000 distinct CDR3 sequences, with 32% found just once. No antigen has been assigned to these receptors. The sequenced sample was cultured CD8+ T cells from PBMCs, obtained from culture after CMV antigen stimulation. Receptors were obtained from a human donor in good health (CMV status not recorded). Some clones in this sample may be carry-over from other donors' samples.

The table lists this clonotype with a count of one. The V call is TRBV7-9, the J call TRBJ2-3, with D uncertain. Germline-derived CDR1 and CDR2 are SEHNR and FQNEAQ (reference sequence). V was pared by 2 bases and J by 4 bases, with 13 bases between. The CDR3 is 15 residues long. The CDR3 DNA sequence: TGTGCCAGCAGCTTATTCGATAGGGTGTCAGATACGCAGTATTTT. Its translation: CASSLFDRVSDTQYF. The full variable domain, with the rest looked up from reference TRBV7-9 and TRBJ2-3, is DTGVSQNPRHKITKRGQNVTFRCDPISEHNRLYWYRQTLGQGPEFLTYFQNEAQLEKSRLLSDRFSAERPKGSFSTLEIQRTEQGDSAMYLCASSLFDRVSDTQYFGPGTRLTVL.

This clonotype has at least ten counts. The CDR3 protein is CASSPSEPVTRYGYTF. CDR3 nucleotide sequence: TGTGCCAGCAGCCCATCGGAACCGGTGACTCGGTATGGCTACACCTTC. The V gene is TRBV7-9, the J gene TRBJ1-2; no firm D call. Germline V gives CDR1 SEHNR, CDR2 FQNEAQ (reference sequence). V dropped 5 bases and J dropped 5 bases, with 21 bases sitting between them. CDR3 length: 16 amino acids. Using reference TRBV7-9 and TRBJ1-2 for the parts outside the CDR3, the full variable domain is DTGVSQNPRHKITKRGQNVTFRCDPISEHNRLYWYRQTLGQGPEFLTYFQNEAQLEKSRLLSDRFSAERPKGSFSTLEIQRTEQGDSAMYLCASSPSEPVTRYGYTFGSGTRLTVV.

The rearrangement links TRBV7-6 to TRBJ2-1, with unresolved D. Per the germline V gene, CDR1 is SGHVS and CDR2 is FNYEAQ. V gave up 8 bases and J gave up 7 bases, with 18 bases separating them. The CDR3 has 14 residues. CDR3 nucleotide sequence: TGTGCCAGCCTCCCCCAGACGATGAGGAATGAGCAGTTCTTC. This translates into CASLPQTMRNEQFF.

The chain joins TRBV2 to TRBJ1-1, with a possible D match to TRBD1 (6 bases). Per the germline V gene, CDR1 is SNHLY and CDR2 is FYNNEI. Trimming shortened V by 5 bases and J by 4 bases, and 14 bases separated the two germline ends. The CDR3 length is 14 residues. The CDR3 DNA sequence: TGTGCCAGCAGTACCCCAGAGGGGGGCACTGAAGCTTTCTTT. Protein product: CASSTPEGGTEAFF.